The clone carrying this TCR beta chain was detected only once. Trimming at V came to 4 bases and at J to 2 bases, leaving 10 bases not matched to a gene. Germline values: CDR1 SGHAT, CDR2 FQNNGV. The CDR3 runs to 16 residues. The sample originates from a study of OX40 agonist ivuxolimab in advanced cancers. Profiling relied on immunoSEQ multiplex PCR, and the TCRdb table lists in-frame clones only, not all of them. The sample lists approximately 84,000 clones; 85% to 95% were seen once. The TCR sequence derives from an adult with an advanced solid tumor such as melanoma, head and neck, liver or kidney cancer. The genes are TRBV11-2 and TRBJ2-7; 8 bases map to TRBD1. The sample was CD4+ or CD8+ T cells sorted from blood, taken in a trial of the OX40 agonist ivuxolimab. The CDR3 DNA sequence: TGTGCCAGCAGCTACATCCGGACAGGGAATCCCTACGAGCAGTACTTC. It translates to CASSYIRTGNPYEQYF.